Below, 26 T cell receptor beta chains from the same sample are listed, as sequenced in a study of monozygotic twins with inflammatory bowel disease. TCRdb re-called the 5' RACE reads; every CDR3 protein appears as one record, without DNA. The table lists 400,000 to 500,000 distinct CDR3 sequences. The specimen sequenced was blood. The source is a human donor with ulcerative colitis or Crohn's disease, or a healthy co-twin of an affected twin (not recorded which).

This chain uses TRBV27 with TRBJ2-5. The length of the CDR3 is 12 residues. Germline CDR1 and CDR2: MNHEY and SMNVEV (reference sequence). This CDR3 is CASSGIAGTQYF.

V gene TRBV7-2 combines with J gene TRBJ1-3; TCRdb's assignment of TRBD1 cannot be checked, as there is no DNA. Looked up from germline, CDR1 is SGHTA and CDR2 is FQGNSA. The CDR3 covers 17 residues. Here the CDR3 reads CASSSWDRSDSGNTIYF.

The chain combines TRBV28 with TRBJ2-1; checking the TCRdb D call of TRBD2 is not possible without DNA. Germline CDR1 reads MDHEN; CDR2 reads SYDVKM. This CDR3 contains 17 residues. The CDR3 loop is CASSLGLAVFSYNEQFF. The full variable domain, in which reference TRBV28 and TRBJ2-1 provide the parts outside the CDR3, is DVKVTQSSRYLVKRTGEKVFLECVQDMDHENMFWYRQDPGLGLRLIYFSYDVKMKEKGDIPEGYSVSREKKERFSLILESASTNQTSMYLCASSLGLAVFSYNEQFFGPGTRLTVL.

This chain connects TRBV24-1 to TRBJ2-1. The CDR3 is 13 amino acids. Looked up from germline, CDR1 is KGHDR and CDR2 is SFDVKD. This chain's CDR3 is CATSLSGYNEQFF.

The CDR3 region is CASSLIDYNEQFF. The gene calls are TRBV27 and TRBJ2-1. The CDR3 spans 13 residues. Germline values: CDR1 MNHEY, CDR2 SMNVEV (reference sequence).

The chain couples TRBV10-3 to TRBJ2-3; as DNA is missing, the TRBD1 call by TCRdb cannot be tested. Germline-derived CDR1 and CDR2 are ENHRY and SYGVKD. There are 13 residues in the CDR3. CDR3 loop: CAINQGSTDTQYF.

The chain joins TRBV7-9 to TRBJ1-1. This CDR3 has 13 amino acids. Germline V gives CDR1 SEHNR, CDR2 FQNEAQ (reference sequence). The chain's CDR3 is CASVKDLNTEAFF.

The chain couples TRBV6-5 to TRBJ2-5; TCRdb indicates TRBD1, and absent DNA this call remains unverified. This CDR3 has 14 amino acids. Germline V CDR1 and CDR2: MNHEY, SVGAGI. This CDR3 is CASSCPGEGETQYF.

V usage is TRBV5-6 and J usage is TRBJ2-5; TCRdb designates TRBD2, a call that cannot be tested without DNA. CDR1 is SGHDT, CDR2 YYEEEE, per germline. CDR3 size: 15 residues. The CDR3 is CASSLAGGVQETQYF.

The chain is built from TRBV14 and TRBJ1-6; the D call from TCRdb, TRBD1, cannot be confirmed without DNA. The CDR3 covers 14 residues. Germline-derived CDR1 and CDR2 are SGHDN and FVKESK. The CDR3 loop reads CASTDRDYNSPLHF. Looking up the rest from reference TRBV14 and TRBJ1-6 gives the full variable domain: EAGVTQFPSHSVIEKGQTVTLRCDPISGHDNLYWYRRVMGKEIKFLLHFVKESKQDESGMPNNRFLAERTGGTYSTLKVQPAELEDSGVYFCASTDRDYNSPLHFGNGTRLTVT.

The rearrangement links TRBV4-2 to TRBJ2-1; checking the TCRdb D call of TRBD1 is not possible without DNA. Germline V CDR1 and CDR2: LGHNA, YNFKEQ. The CDR3 consists of 12 residues. CDR3: CASSQHGREQFF.

The chain is built from TRBV6-6 and TRBJ2-7. The CDR3 totals 13 residues. Germline CDR1 MNHNY, CDR2 SVGAGI (reference sequence). CDR3: CASSYSNSYEQYF.

The chain links TRBV7-7 to TRBJ2-1; TCRdb outputs TRBD2, but without DNA this stays unchecked. CDR3 length equals 15 residues. The V gene's germline CDR1 is SSHAT and CDR2 FNYEAQ (reference sequence). CDR3 loop: CASSEGLAGLGEQFF.

The chain links TRBV5-1 to TRBJ1-1; the TCRdb call, TRBD1, lacks DNA for checking. The CDR3 is 15 residues long. Germline CDR1 is SGHRS and CDR2 is YFSETQ. CDR3 sequence: CASSLAGTGDTEAFF. The full variable domain, with the rest looked up from reference TRBV5-1 and TRBJ1-1, is KAGVTQTPRYLIKTRGQQVTLSCSPISGHRSVSWYQQTPGQGLQFLFEYFSETQRNKGNFPGRFSGRQFSNSRSEMNVSTLELGDSALYLCASSLAGTGDTEAFFGQGTRLTVV.

The chain has TRBV6-2 or TRBV6-3 and TRBJ1-2. The CDR3 sequence is 13 residues long. Germline V gene data show CDR1 as MNHEY and CDR2 as SVGEGT. CDR3 region: CASSYSSGRGYTF.

The V and J genes are TRBV20-1 and TRBJ2-7; the D gene TCRdb calls, TRBD2, cannot be checked with no DNA. There are 14 residues in the CDR3. CDR1 and CDR2 from the germline V gene are DFQATT and SNEGSKA (reference sequence). The CDR3 here is CSAESGRDPYEQYF.

V is TRBV19 and J is TRBJ2-7. This CDR3 has 11 amino acids. The germline V gene encodes CDR1 LNHDA and CDR2 SQIVND (reference sequence). The CDR3 loop is CASRSAYEQYF.

V gene TRBV10-2 combines with J gene TRBJ1-1; as DNA is missing, the TRBD1 call by TCRdb cannot be tested. This CDR3 has 13 amino acids. Germline V gene lookup returns CDR1 WSHSY and CDR2 SAAADI. The CDR3 sequence is CASKWDRNREAFF.

The rearrangement joins TRBV7-6 to TRBJ2-4; the D call from TCRdb, TRBD1, cannot be confirmed without DNA. Per germline, CDR1 SGHVS and CDR2 FNYEAQ. CDR3 length: 17 residues. CDR3 amino acids: CASSSYRDRLPKNIQYF.

The J gene is TRBJ1-2, the V gene TRBV20-1. Per germline, CDR1 DFQATT and CDR2 SNEGSKA (reference sequence). The CDR3 length is 16 residues. The CDR3: CSARDKVAGMLRGYTF.

This chain connects TRBV20-1 to TRBJ1-3; TCRdb selects TRBD1, and the lack of DNA leaves this call unchecked. The CDR3 totals 15 residues. Per germline, CDR1 DFQATT and CDR2 SNEGSKA (reference sequence). The CDR3 region is CSASTGGSIGNTIYF.

The rearrangement uses TRBV5-6 and TRBJ2-3; TCRdb's D call, TRBD2, is unchecked because there is no DNA. Per the germline V gene, CDR1 is SGHDT and CDR2 is YYEEEE. The CDR3 consists of 20 residues. CDR3: CASSSTRLGRLAGSTDTQYF.

The chain links TRBV3-1 to TRBJ2-7; the D gene TCRdb calls, TRBD1, cannot be checked with no DNA. This CDR3 has 14 residues. Germline lookup yields CDR1 LGHDT and CDR2 YNNKEL (reference sequence). The CDR3 spells CASSLAGPQYEQYF.

The chain carries TRBV20-1 and TRBJ1-1; lacking DNA, the TRBD1 call made by TCRdb goes unchecked. The CDR3 is made up of 14 amino acids. Germline values: CDR1 DFQATT, CDR2 SNEGSKA (reference sequence). CDR3 sequence reads: CSAREGHLNTEAFF.

The genes are TRBV20-1 and TRBJ2-1; TCRdb returns TRBD2, unconfirmable since there is no DNA. CDR3 size: 13 residues. Germline CDR1 is DFQATT and CDR2 is SNEGSKA (reference sequence). CDR3 in amino acids: CSAGGIYYNEQFF.

This chain connects TRBV20-1 to TRBJ2-7; TCRdb returns TRBD1, unconfirmable since there is no DNA. Germline-derived CDR1 and CDR2 are DFQATT and SNEGSKA (reference sequence). This CDR3 has 14 residues. The CDR3 protein is CSARDLGGGYEQYF.